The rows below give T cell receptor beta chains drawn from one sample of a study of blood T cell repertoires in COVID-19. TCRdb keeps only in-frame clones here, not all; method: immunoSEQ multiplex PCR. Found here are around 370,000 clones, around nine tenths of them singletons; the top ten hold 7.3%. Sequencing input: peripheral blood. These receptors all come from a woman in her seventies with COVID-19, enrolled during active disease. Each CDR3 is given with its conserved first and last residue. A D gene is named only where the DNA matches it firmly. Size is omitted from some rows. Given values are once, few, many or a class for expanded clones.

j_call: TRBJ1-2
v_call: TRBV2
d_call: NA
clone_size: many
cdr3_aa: CASRYRTDTNYGYTF
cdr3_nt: TGTGCCAGCAGGTACAGGACAGATACTAACTATGGCTACACCTTC

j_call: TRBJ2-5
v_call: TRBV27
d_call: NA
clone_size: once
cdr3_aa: CASSLRHSKETQYF
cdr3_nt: TGTGCCAGCAGTTTACGTCACTCAAAAGAGACCCAGTACTTC

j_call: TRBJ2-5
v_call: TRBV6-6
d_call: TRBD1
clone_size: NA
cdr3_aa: CASSYRGQGETQYF
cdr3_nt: TGTGCCAGCAGTTACAGGGGGCAGGGAGAGACCCAGTACTTC

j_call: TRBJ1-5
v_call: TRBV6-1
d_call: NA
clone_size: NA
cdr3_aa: CASSEGQGNQPQHF
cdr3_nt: TGTGCCAGCAGTGAAGGGCAGGGTAATCAGCCCCAGCATTTT

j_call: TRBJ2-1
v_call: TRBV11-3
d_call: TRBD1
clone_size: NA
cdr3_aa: CASSFAGQGAYNEQFF
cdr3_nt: TGTGCCAGCAGCTTCGCTGGACAGGGTGCCTACAATGAGCAGTTCTTC

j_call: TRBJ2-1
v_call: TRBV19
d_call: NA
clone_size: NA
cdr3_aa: CASSRDSSSYNEQFF
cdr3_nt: TGTGCCAGTAGTAGAGACAGTTCATCCTACAATGAGCAGTTCTTC

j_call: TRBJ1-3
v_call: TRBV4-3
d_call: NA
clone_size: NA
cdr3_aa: CASSPRDKRGNTIYF
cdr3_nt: TGCGCCAGCAGCCCCCGGGACAAACGAGGAAACACCATATATTTT

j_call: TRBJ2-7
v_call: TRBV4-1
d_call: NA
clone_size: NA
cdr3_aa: CASSPETGETYEQYF
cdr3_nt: TGCGCCAGCAGCCCGGAAACAGGAGAAACCTACGAGCAGTACTTC

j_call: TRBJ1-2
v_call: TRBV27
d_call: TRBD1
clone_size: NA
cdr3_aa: CASSLRQGGLYGYTF
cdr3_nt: TGTGCCAGCAGTTTAAGGCAGGGGGGCTTGTATGGCTACACCTTC

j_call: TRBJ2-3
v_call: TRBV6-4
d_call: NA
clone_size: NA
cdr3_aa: CASSDRESPSTDTQYF
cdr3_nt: TGTGCCAGCAGTGACAGGGAGTCCCCTAGCACAGATACGCAGTATTTT

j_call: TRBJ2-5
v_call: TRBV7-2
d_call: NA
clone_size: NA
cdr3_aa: CASSPRETQYF
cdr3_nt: TGTGCCAGCAGCCCCCGGGAGACCCAGTACTTC

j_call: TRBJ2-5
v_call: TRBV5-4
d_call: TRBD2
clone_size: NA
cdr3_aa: CASSSGGTSVETQYF
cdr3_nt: TGTGCCAGCAGCTCGGGGGGGACTAGCGTTGAGACCCAGTACTTC

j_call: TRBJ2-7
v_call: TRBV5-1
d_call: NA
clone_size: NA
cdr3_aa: CASSLAGNVIYEQYF
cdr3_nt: TGCGCCAGCAGCTTGGCTGGCAACGTTATCTACGAGCAGTACTTC

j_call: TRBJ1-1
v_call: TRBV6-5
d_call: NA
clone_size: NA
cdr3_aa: CASSYVGGTEAFF
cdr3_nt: TGTGCCAGCAGTTACGTGGGGGGCACTGAAGCTTTCTTT

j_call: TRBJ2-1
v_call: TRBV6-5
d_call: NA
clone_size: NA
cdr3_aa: CASSYSRADNEQFF
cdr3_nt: TGTGCCAGCAGTTACTCGAGGGCTGACAATGAGCAGTTCTTC

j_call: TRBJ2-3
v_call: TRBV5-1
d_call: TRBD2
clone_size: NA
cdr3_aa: CASRKAIAGSTDTQYF
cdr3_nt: TGCGCCAGCAGGAAGGCGATAGCGGGCAGCACAGATACGCAGTATTTT

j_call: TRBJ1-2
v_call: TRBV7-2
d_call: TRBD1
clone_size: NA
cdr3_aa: CASSPGQGVLYGYTF
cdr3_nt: TGTGCCAGCAGCCCGGGACAGGGTGTTCTCTATGGCTACACCTTC

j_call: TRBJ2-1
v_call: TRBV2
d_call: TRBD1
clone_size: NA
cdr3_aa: CATAGTGLNEQFF
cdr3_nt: TGTGCCACTGCTGGGACAGGGCTTAATGAGCAGTTCTTC

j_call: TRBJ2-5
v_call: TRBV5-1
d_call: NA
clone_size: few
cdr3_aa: CASSSTQETQYF
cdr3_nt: TGCGCCAGCAGCTCAACTCAAGAGACCCAGTACTTC

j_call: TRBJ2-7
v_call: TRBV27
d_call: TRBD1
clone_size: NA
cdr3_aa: CASSLTGALLGEQYF
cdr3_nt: TGTGCCAGCAGTTTAACAGGGGCCCTCCTGGGAGAGCAGTACTTC

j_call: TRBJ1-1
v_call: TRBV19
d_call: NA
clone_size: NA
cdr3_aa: CASSGGVTEAFF
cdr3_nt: TGTGCCAGTAGTGGCGGGGTCACTGAAGCTTTCTTT

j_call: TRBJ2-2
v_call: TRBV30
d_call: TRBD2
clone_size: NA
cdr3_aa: CAWTFGGTGELFF
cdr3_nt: TGTGCCTGGACCTTCGGGGGGACCGGGGAGCTGTTTTTT

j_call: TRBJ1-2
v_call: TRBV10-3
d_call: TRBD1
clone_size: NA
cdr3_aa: CAISEPGQPNYGYTF
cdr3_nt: TGTGCCATCAGTGAGCCGGGACAGCCGAACTATGGCTACACCTTC

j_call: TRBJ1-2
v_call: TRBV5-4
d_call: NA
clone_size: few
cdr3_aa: CASSLADSLYGYTF
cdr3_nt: TGTGCCAGCAGCTTGGCAGACAGCCTCTATGGCTACACCTTC

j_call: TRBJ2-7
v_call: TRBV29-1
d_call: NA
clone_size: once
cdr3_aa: CSVGAGGFYEQYF
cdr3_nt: TGCAGCGTTGGGGCAGGGGGGTTCTACGAGCAGTACTTC